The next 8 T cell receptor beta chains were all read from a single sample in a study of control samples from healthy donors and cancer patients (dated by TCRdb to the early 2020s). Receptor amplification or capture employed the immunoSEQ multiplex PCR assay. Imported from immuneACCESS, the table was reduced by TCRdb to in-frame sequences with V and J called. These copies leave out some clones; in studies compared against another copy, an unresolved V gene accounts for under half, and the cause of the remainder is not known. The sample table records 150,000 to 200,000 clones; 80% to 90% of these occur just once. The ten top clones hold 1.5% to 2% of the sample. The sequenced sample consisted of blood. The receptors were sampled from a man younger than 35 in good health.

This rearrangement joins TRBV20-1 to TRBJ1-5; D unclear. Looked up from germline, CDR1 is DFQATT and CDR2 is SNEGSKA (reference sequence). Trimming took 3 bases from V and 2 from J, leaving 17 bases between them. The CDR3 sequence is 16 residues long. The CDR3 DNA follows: TGCAGTGCTAGTTTCATGGCGGTGGGCGGCAATCAGCCCCAGCATTTT. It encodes CSASFMAVGGNQPQHF.

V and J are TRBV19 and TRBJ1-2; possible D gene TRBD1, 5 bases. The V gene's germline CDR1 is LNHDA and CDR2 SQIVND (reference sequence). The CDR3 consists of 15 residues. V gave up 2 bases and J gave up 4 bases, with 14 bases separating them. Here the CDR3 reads CASSITSGTGYGYTF. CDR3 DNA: TGTGCCAGTAGTATAACGTCAGGGACGGGCTATGGCTACACCTTC.

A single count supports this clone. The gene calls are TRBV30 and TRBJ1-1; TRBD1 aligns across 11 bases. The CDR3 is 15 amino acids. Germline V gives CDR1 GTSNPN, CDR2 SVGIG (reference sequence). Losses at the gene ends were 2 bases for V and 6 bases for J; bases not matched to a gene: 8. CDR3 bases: TGTGCCTGGAGTTCGGGACAGGGGGTAGGGGCTGAAGCTTTCTTT. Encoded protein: CAWSSGQGVGAEAFF.

DNA of the CDR3: TGTGCCAGCAGAGCTAGCGGGGGCCCTAGCACAGATACGCAGTATTTT. It is translated as CASRASGGPSTDTQYF. V usage is TRBV6-4 and J usage is TRBJ2-3; 10 positions agree with TRBD2. V was pared by 6 bases and J by 0 bases, with 6 bases of the junction left unmatched. CDR1 is MRHNA, CDR2 SNTAGT, per germline. This CDR3 has 16 amino acids.

The CDR3 sequence is CASSEGTSGVLKRDQYF. CDR3 nucleotides: TGTGCCAGCAGTGAGGGGACTAGCGGGGTCCTGAAGAGGGACCAGTACTTC. This sequence joins TRBV2 and TRBJ2-5; 13 positions agree with TRBD2. This CDR3 contains 17 residues. Germline trimming cut 3 bases from V and 10 bases from J; bases unmatched to any gene: 14. The V gene's germline CDR1 is SNHLY and CDR2 FYNNEI.

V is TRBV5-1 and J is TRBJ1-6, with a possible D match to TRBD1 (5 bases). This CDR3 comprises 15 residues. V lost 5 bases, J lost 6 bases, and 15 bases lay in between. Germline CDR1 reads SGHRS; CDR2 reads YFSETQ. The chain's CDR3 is CASRSDGGGNSPLHF. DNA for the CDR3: TGCGCCAGCAGATCCGACGGGGGTGGTAATTCACCCCTCCACTTT.

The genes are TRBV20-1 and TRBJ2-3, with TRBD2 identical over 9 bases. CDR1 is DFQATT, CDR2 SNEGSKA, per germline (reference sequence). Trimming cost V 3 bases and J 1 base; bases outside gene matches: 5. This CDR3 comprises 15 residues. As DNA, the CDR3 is TGCAGTGCTAGTGAAGCGGGGGGACGCACAGATACGCAGTATTTT. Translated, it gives CSASEAGGRTDTQYF.

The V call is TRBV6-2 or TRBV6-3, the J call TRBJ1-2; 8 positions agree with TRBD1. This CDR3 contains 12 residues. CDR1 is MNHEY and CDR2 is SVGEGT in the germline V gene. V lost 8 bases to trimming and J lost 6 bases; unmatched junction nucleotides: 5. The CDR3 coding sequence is TGTGCCAGCGGCCGGACAGGGAATGGCTACACCTTC. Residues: CASGRTGNGYTF.